The clone carrying this T cell receptor beta chain appeared a few times. The target antigen is unknown. V shed 4 bases, J shed 6 bases, and the junction held 3 bases outside the gene matches. The germline gives CDR1 SQVTM, CDR2 ANQGSEA. This CDR3 spans 12 amino acids. This specimen comes from a study of T cells in Graves' hyperthyroidism and ophthalmopathy. Study results and limitations: Most expanded thyroid clonotypes above 0.001 recurred in blood.

Ophthalmopathy cases scored 3 or more on the Clinical Activity Score and 4 or more on NOSPECS grade, with duration below 3 months. Extraction of PBMCs used under 13 ml of fresh peripheral blood. Regions amplified from RNA transcripts were the TCR beta CDR3 regions. First-round RT-PCR with HTBI primers amplified the TCR CDR3 region. Via MiXCR, TCRdb re-called the multiplex PCR reads, giving one row per CDR3 protein. The sample carries around 540,000 distinct CDR3 sequences, 15% to 20% recorded once. The material sequenced was blood. This TCR was recovered from a woman in her 30s with Graves' ophthalmopathy. The chain carries TRBV29-1 and TRBJ1-3, with 7 nucleotides matching TRBD1. CDR3 sequence reads: CSVGQGENTIYF. CDR3 sequence (DNA): TGCAGCGTTGGTCAGGGGGAAAACACCATATATTTT.